The 9 T cell receptor beta chains in this list originate from one sample, sequenced in a study of cytomegalovirus exposure and HLA in healthy donors. The PCR made use of 60 Vbeta and 13 Jbeta primers. The data were produced by immunoSEQ multiplex PCR, yet TCRdb's version contains in-frame clones alone and is incomplete. Of around 100,000 clones listed, roughly 78% were seen once; the top ten hold about 4.4%. Material for sequencing was PBMCs. These receptors were obtained from a male donor in good health and CMV-seropositive.

CDR3 in amino acids: CASSIGWTGGIDTQYF. CDR3 in DNA: TGTGCCAGTAGTATAGGGTGGACAGGGGGAATAGATACGCAGTATTTT. V gene TRBV19 combines with J gene TRBJ2-3, with TRBD1 identical over 10 bases. CDR3 length: 16 amino acids. Trimming took 1 base from V and 5 from J; bases not matched to a gene: 6. Germline values: CDR1 LNHDA, CDR2 SQIVND (reference sequence).

This clone was found once. The chain is built from TRBV2 and TRBJ2-7; 8 nucleotides match TRBD1. The CDR3 totals 14 residues. Germline V CDR1 and CDR2: SNHLY, FYNNEI. V lost 9 bases, J lost 0 bases, and 7 bases stayed unmatched. CDR3 bases: TGTGCCAGGTTAACAGGGGGGAGCTCCTACGAGCAGTACTTC. Amino acids: CARLTGGSSYEQYF.

The rearrangement uses TRBV28 and TRBJ2-5; 8 nucleotides line up with TRBD1. There are 14 residues in the CDR3. V shed 3 bases and J 5 bases; nucleotides not matched to a gene: 5. Germline-derived CDR1 and CDR2 are MDHEN and SYDVKM. CDR3 nucleotides: TGTGCCAGCAGTTTTCCCGGGACAGGCGAGACCCAGTACTTC. Its translation is CASSFPGTGETQYF.

This rearrangement joins TRBV5-1 to TRBJ2-1; D might be TRBD2 (5 bases). The V end was cut by 4 bases, the J end by 3 bases, with 14 bases between. Germline V CDR1 and CDR2: SGHRS, YFSETQ. This CDR3 comprises 15 residues. The DNA for the CDR3 is TGCGCCAGCAGCAATACTCGGGGTTTCTACAATGAGCAGTTCTTC. Amino acids: CASSNTRGFYNEQFF.

This clone has more than one count but fewer than ten. The chain has TRBV5-8 and TRBJ2-5, with TRBD1 identical over 10 bases. The CDR3 contains 16 residues. The germline V gene encodes CDR1 SGHTS and CDR2 YDEGEE. J gave up 5 bases and V 3 bases, and 10 bases lay outside the gene matches. DNA for the CDR3: TGTGCCAGCAGCTGGGGTCGACAGGGGGCTGGGGAGACCCAGTACTTC. Protein: CASSWGRQGAGETQYF.

The V call is TRBV30, the J call TRBJ2-1, with D unresolved. V was shortened by 1 base and J by 7 bases, with 8 bases between the two germline ends. The CDR3 is made up of 12 amino acids. The germline gives CDR1 GTSNPN, CDR2 SVGIG (reference sequence). DNA of the CDR3: TGTGCCTGGAGTGCCTCCGGGAATGAGCAGTTCTTC. Protein product: CAWSASGNEQFF. The complete variable domain, with remaining parts taken from reference TRBV30 and TRBJ2-1, reads SQTIHQWPATLVQPVGSPLSLECTVEGTSNPNLYWYRQAAGRGLQLLFYSVGIGQISSEVPQNLSASRPQDRQFILSSKKLLLSDSGFYLCAWSASGNEQFFGPGTRLTVL.

This clone was found a few times. The gene calls are TRBV27 and TRBJ2-5; TRBD1 is a possible D gene (6 bases). V dropped 6 bases and J dropped 4 bases, with 18 bases sitting between them. This CDR3 comprises 15 residues. Germline-derived CDR1 and CDR2 are MNHEY and SMNVEV (reference sequence). The CDR3 DNA follows: TGTGCCAGCAGCTCCGGGACAACGGTTGGAGAGACCCAGTACTTC. Protein: CASSSGTTVGETQYF.

This chain uses TRBV19 with TRBJ2-1, with 11 bases identical to TRBD2. Germline V gives CDR1 LNHDA, CDR2 SQIVND (reference sequence). This CDR3 is built from 17 residues. The V gene end was trimmed by 3 bases and the J gene end by 0 bases; junction bases not matched to a gene: 4. The chain's CDR3 is CASSIRTSGSSYNEQFF. CDR3 DNA: TGTGCCAGTAGTATCCGTACTAGCGGGAGCTCCTACAATGAGCAGTTCTTC. Full variable domain (rest looked up from reference TRBV19 and TRBJ2-1): DGGITQSPKYLFRKEGQNVTLSCEQNLNHDAMYWYRQDPGQGLRLIYYSQIVNDFQKGDIAEGYSVSREKKESFPLTVTSAQKNPTAFYLCASSIRTSGSSYNEQFFGPGTRLTVL.

The chain employs TRBV6-5 and TRBJ1-1; 7 bases line up with TRBD1. The CDR3 sequence is 14 residues long. Germline CDR1 MNHEY, CDR2 SVGAGI. V gave up 0 bases and J gave up 5 bases; unmatched junction bases: 3. DNA of the CDR3: TGTGCCAGCAGTTACTCGACAGGGTTTACTGAAGCTTTCTTT. Protein sequence: CASSYSTGFTEAFF.